The 21 T cell receptor beta chains reported below all come from one sample, sequenced in a study of T cell responses to AZD1222 COVID-19 vaccine. Sequencing used immunoSEQ multiplex PCR; TCRdb keeps in-frame clones, though not all of them. Of approximately 140,000 clones listed, more than 90% are singletons. Specimen: peripheral blood, collected 28 days after the second AZD1222 dose. These receptors were collected from an adult who received the AZD1222 COVID-19 vaccine.

The chain is built from TRBV11-2 and TRBJ2-5; D is possibly TRBD1 (6 bases). Per the germline V gene, CDR1 is SGHAT and CDR2 is FQNNGV. V shed 0 bases and J shed 9 bases, with 8 bases lying between them. The CDR3 loop spans 12 amino acids. DNA for the CDR3: TGTGCCAGCAGCTTAGATCAGGGGCCCCAGTACTTC. The encoded protein is CASSLDQGPQYF.

The J gene is TRBJ1-1, the V gene TRBV30, with a tentative D call TRBD1 (5 bases). Germline V gene lookup returns CDR1 GTSNPN and CDR2 SVGIG (reference sequence). Trimming cost V 3 bases and J 5 bases, with 13 bases left between them. This CDR3 is 13 amino acids long. Here the CDR3 DNA reads TGTGCCTGGAGCTGGGGGGGAAATACTGAAGCTTTCTTT. Amino acid sequence: CAWSWGGNTEAFF.

V is TRBV5-6 and J is TRBJ2-2; TRBD1 aligns across 7 bases. J lost 2 bases, V lost 3 bases, and 7 bases had no gene match. CDR3 length: 16 residues. Germline CDR1 reads SGHDT; CDR2 reads YYEEEE. In DNA, the CDR3 is TGTGCCAGCAGCTATGGGGACAGAATTAACACCGGGGAGCTGTTTTTT. Translated, it gives CASSYGDRINTGELFF. Complete variable domain (other parts from reference TRBV5-6 and TRBJ2-2): DAGVTQSPTHLIKTRGQQVTLRCSPKSGHDTVSWYQQALGQGPQFIFQYYEEEERQRGNFPDRFSGHQFPNYSSELNVNALLLGDSALYLCASSYGDRINTGELFFGEGSRLTVL.

This rearrangement joins TRBV5-3 to TRBJ2-3; TRBD2 matches 7 bases. TRBV5-3 falls under the ORF class, with uncertain function. This CDR3 region has 18 residues. V lost 1 base to trimming and J lost 0 bases; unmatched junction nucleotides: 11. This CDR3 reads CARSLPQRGSPSTDTQYF. The CDR3 DNA reads as TGTGCCAGAAGCTTGCCCCAGCGGGGCTCCCCAAGCACAGATACGCAGTATTTT.

The chain combines TRBV6-6 with TRBJ2-1, with D perhaps matching TRBD2 (5 bases). The CDR3 is 14 amino acids. The germline gives CDR1 MNHNY, CDR2 SVGAGI (reference sequence). Trimming pared 0 bases from V and 12 bases from J, leaving 15 bases between. CDR3 in amino acids: CASSYSEASGWQFF. CDR3 bases: TGTGCCAGCAGTTACTCGGAGGCCTCGGGCTGGCAGTTCTTC.

The CDR3 sequence is CASSTSLHLGGGGVSQPQHF. CDR3 bases: TGTGCCAGCAGCACCTCCCTTCATCTTGGGGGGGGAGGGGTCAGCCAGCCCCAGCATTTT. The chain links TRBV7-9 to TRBJ1-5, with D possibly matching TRBD1 (5 bases). The CDR3 consists of 20 residues. The germline gives CDR1 SEHNR, CDR2 FQNEAQ (reference sequence). Trimming stripped 5 bases from V and 7 bases from J, with 33 bases between.

The chain recombines TRBV7-6 with TRBJ2-1; 7 bases are a match to TRBD1. The CDR3 is 16 amino acids. V dropped 1 base and J dropped 6; count of bases not matched to a gene: 9. The germline CDR1 and CDR2 sequences are SGHVS and FNYEAQ. As DNA, the CDR3 is TGTGCCAGCAGCTTAGATGAGGGGGCGCTTGTCAATGAGCAGTTCTTC. Its protein product is CASSLDEGALVNEQFF.

This chain connects TRBV29-1 to TRBJ2-1; D not resolved. The V end was cut by 4 bases, the J end by 10 bases, with 23 bases between. The CDR3 totals 15 residues. Germline assignment: CDR1 SQVTM and CDR2 ANQGSEA. Here the CDR3 DNA reads TGCAGCGTTGCCGCCTTGATTGTTCGTTCGATGGAGCAGTTCTTC. Translating it yields CSVAALIVRSMEQFF.

V and J are TRBV5-6 and TRBJ1-2; the D is unclear. Germline V gene lookup returns CDR1 SGHDT and CDR2 YYEEEE. The CDR3 is made up of 14 amino acids. Trimming pared 2 bases from V and 1 base from J, leaving 9 bases between. CDR3 nucleotides: TGTGCCAGCAGCTTCCGTCCGGGTAACTATGGCTACACCTTC. Residues: CASSFRPGNYGYTF.

The V call is TRBV15, the J call TRBJ2-1; D is possibly TRBD2 (5 bases). The V end lost 7 bases, the J end lost 7 bases, and 14 bases lay between the germline ends. Germline V gene sequence: CDR1 LNHNV, CDR2 YYDKDF (reference sequence). The CDR3 contains 13 residues. CDR3 amino acids: CATTDYLSNEQFF. DNA for the CDR3: TGTGCCACCACTGACTACTTATCGAATGAGCAGTTCTTC.

CDR3 region: CASSRRQQDTEAFF. CDR3 DNA: TGTGCCAGTAGTAGACGACAGCAGGACACTGAAGCTTTCTTT. The gene calls are TRBV19 and TRBJ1-1, with D possibly matching TRBD1 (5 bases). Germline assignment: CDR1 LNHDA and CDR2 SQIVND (reference sequence). The CDR3 runs 14 residues. Trimming left V 4 bases short and J 3 bases short, with 12 bases between. The whole variable domain, filled in from reference TRBV19 and TRBJ1-1, reads DGGITQSPKYLFRKEGQNVTLSCEQNLNHDAMYWYRQDPGQGLRLIYYSQIVNDFQKGDIAEGYSVSREKKESFPLTVTSAQKNPTAFYLCASSRRQQDTEAFFGQGTRLTVV.

The chain recombines TRBV2 with TRBJ1-2; D remains ambiguous. CDR1 is SNHLY and CDR2 is FYNNEI in the germline V gene. V gave up 3 bases and J gave up 6 bases, with 17 bases separating them. There are 15 residues in the CDR3. The CDR3 nucleotides read TGTGCCAGCAGTGAGGGTGGCGGCAGTGCGGATGGCTACACCTTC. Translated: CASSEGGGSADGYTF.

This clone was detected only once. The V gene is TRBV18, the J gene TRBJ1-1; 8 nucleotides agree with TRBD1. After removal of 6 bases from V and 1 base from J, the junction contained 4 bases not matched to a gene. The CDR3 runs to 14 residues. The germline gives CDR1 KGHSH, CDR2 LQKENI. CDR3 loop: CASSSGGGNTEAFF. The CDR3 DNA follows: TGTGCCAGCTCTTCAGGGGGCGGGAACACTGAAGCTTTCTTT. The full variable domain, completed using reference TRBV18 and TRBJ1-1, is NAGVMQNPRHLVRRRGQEARLRCSPMKGHSHVYWYRQLPEEGLKFMVYLQKENIIDESGMPKERFSAEFPKEGPSILRIQQVVRGDSAAYFCASSSGGGNTEAFFGQGTRLTVV.

This sequence joins TRBV19 and TRBJ2-1, with D tentatively TRBD2 (5 bases). The CDR3 contains 11 residues. V dropped 6 bases and J dropped 10 bases, with 10 bases sitting between them. Germline V gives CDR1 LNHDA, CDR2 SQIVND (reference sequence). CDR3 DNA: TGTGCCAGTAGCCGGGAAGAGGAGCAGTTCTTC. It is translated as CASSREEEQFF.

A single count supports this clone. The rearrangement joins TRBV12-3 or TRBV12-4 to TRBJ1-1; D might be TRBD1 (5 bases). The CDR3 totals 13 residues. The ends were cut back, 3 bases at V and 6 bases at J, with 11 bases in the middle. In nucleotides, the CDR3 is TGTGCCAGCAGTTTTTCTCGGGGCTCTGAAGCTTTCTTT. Protein: CASSFSRGSEAFF.

V usage is TRBV5-4 and J usage is TRBJ2-1; TRBD2 might be the D (5 bases). The germline V gene has CDR1 SGHNT and CDR2 YYREEE (reference sequence). V lost 10 bases and J lost 5, with 19 bases in between. The CDR3 loop spans 14 amino acids. The CDR3 DNA reads as TGTGCCGGATTTACTAGACCCAGAAACAATGAGCAGTTCTTC. This sequence encodes CAGFTRPRNNEQFF.

This clone showed up just once. The chain uses TRBV4-2 and TRBJ2-1; D might be TRBD2 (6 bases). The CDR3 runs to 15 residues. Germline CDR1 reads LGHNA; CDR2 reads YNFKEQ. V lost 0 bases and J 6 bases, leaving 12 bases between the germline ends. CDR3 amino acids: CASSQELGSPNEQFF. CDR3 sequence (DNA): TGTGCCAGCAGCCAAGAACTCGGGAGCCCCAATGAGCAGTTCTTC.

This chain links TRBV5-1 with TRBJ2-7; D is uncertain. This CDR3 is 15 amino acids long. Per the germline V gene, CDR1 is SGHRS and CDR2 is YFSETQ. The V gene lost 0 bases and the J gene lost 2 bases, with 12 bases spanning the gap. The CDR3 is CASSLAGSSAYEQYF. The DNA of the CDR3 is TGCGCCAGCAGCTTGGCAGGTTCGTCTGCCTACGAGCAGTACTTC.

CDR3 loop: CASSLVATNEKLFF. The CDR3 DNA sequence: TGTGCCAGCAGTTTGGTAGCAACTAATGAAAAACTGTTTTTT. The chain has TRBV27 and TRBJ1-4; the D is unclear. The CDR3 has 14 amino acids. The V end lost 3 bases, the J end lost 0 bases, and 5 bases lay between the germline ends. The germline CDR1 and CDR2 sequences are MNHEY and SMNVEV (reference sequence).

This clone showed up just a few times. V usage is TRBV20-1 and J usage is TRBJ2-7; D is possibly TRBD2 (6 bases). V shed 7 bases and J shed 5 bases, with 12 bases lying between them. Germline-derived CDR1 and CDR2 are DFQATT and SNEGSKA (reference sequence). This CDR3 comprises 11 residues. The CDR3 coding sequence is TGCAGTGTAGCGGTTTTTAACGAGCAGTACTTC. Its protein product is CSVAVFNEQYF.

V and J are TRBV7-2 and TRBJ2-5; 12 nucleotides align to TRBD2. This CDR3 is 14 amino acids long. CDR1 is SGHTA and CDR2 is FQGNSA in the germline V gene. Trimming took 8 bases from V and 4 from J; bases not matched to a gene: 5. The DNA of the CDR3 is TGTGCCAGCCGACCGGGACTAGCGGGAGAGACCCAGTACTTC. This sequence encodes CASRPGLAGETQYF.